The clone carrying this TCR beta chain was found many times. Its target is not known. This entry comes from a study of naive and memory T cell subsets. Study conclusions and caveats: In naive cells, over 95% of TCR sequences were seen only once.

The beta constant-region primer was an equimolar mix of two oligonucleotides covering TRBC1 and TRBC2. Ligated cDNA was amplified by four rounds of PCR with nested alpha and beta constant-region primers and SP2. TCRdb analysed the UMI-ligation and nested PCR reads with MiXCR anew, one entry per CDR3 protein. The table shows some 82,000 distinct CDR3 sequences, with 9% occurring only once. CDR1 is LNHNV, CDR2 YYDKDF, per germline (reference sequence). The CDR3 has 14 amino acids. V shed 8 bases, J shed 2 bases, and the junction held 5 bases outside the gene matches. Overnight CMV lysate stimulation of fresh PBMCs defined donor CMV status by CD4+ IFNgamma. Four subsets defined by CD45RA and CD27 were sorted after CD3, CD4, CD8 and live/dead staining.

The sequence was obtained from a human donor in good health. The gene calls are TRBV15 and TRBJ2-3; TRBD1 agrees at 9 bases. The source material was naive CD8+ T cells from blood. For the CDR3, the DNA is TGTGCCACCTTCGGACAGGGGTACACAGATACGCAGTATTTT. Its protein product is CATFGQGYTDTQYF.